The entry below gives a single T cell receptor (beta chain) sequence along with its context. This entry belongs to a study of technical replicates of blood from several donors. The data were produced by immunoSEQ multiplex PCR, yet TCRdb's version contains in-frame clones alone and is incomplete. The sample has almost 85,000 clones, around 97% seen once. Input material: T cells isolated from PBMCs. The origin of this receptor is a human donor in good health.

In DNA form, the CDR3 reads TGTGCCAGCAGCTTTGCGGCAGACCCAAATCAGCCCCAGCATTTT. Amino acids: CASSFAADPNQPQHF. The chain employs TRBV7-8 and TRBJ1-5, with D hard to call. Trimming took off 3 bases at V and 4 bases at J, with 13 bases between the two ends. Germline CDR1 SGHVS, CDR2 FQNEAQ. This CDR3 spans 15 amino acids.